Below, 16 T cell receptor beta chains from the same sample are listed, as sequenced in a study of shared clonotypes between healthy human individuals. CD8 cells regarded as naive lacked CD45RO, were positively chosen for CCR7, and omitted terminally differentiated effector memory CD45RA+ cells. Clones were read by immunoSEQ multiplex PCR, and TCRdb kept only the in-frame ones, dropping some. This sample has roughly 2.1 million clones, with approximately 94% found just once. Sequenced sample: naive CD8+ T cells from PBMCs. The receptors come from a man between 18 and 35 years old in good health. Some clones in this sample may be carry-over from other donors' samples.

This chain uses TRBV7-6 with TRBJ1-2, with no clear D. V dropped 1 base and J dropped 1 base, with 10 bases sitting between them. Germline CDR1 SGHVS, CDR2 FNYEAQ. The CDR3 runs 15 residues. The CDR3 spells CASSLGSAGNYGYTF. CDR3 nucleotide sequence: TGTGCCAGCAGCTTAGGTTCGGCCGGTAACTATGGCTACACCTTC.

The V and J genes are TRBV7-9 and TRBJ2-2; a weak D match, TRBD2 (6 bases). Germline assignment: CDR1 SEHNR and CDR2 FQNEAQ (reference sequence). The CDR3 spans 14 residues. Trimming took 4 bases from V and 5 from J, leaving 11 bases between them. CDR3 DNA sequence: TGTGCCAGCAGCTCCTTCGGGGGAACCGGGGAGCTGTTTTTT. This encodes CASSSFGGTGELFF.

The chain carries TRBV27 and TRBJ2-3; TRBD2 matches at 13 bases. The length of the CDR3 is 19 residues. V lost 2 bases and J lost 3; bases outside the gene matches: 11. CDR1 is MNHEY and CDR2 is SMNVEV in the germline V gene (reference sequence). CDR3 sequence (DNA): TGTGCCAGCAGTTTACGCCGGACTAGCGGGAGTGGGAGAACAGATACGCAGTATTTT. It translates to CASSLRRTSGSGRTDTQYF.

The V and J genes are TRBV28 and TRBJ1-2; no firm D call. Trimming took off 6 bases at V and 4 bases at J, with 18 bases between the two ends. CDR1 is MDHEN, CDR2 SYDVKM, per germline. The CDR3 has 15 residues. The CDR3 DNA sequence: TGTGCCAGCAGCCCCCTCTCTACGGCATCCTATGGCTACACCTTC. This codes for CASSPLSTASYGYTF.

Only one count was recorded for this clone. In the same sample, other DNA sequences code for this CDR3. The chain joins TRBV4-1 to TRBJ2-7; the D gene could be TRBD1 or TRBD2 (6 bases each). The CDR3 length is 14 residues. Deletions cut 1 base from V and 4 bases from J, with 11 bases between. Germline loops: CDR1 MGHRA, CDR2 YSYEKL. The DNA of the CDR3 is TGCGCCAGCAGCCAAGGGGGGGCCACTTACGAGCAGTACTTC. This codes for CASSQGGATYEQYF.

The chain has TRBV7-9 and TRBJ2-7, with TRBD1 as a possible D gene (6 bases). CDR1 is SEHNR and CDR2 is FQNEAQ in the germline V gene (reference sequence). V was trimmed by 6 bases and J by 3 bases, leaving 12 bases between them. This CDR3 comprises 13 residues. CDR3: CASRPADSYEQYF. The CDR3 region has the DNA TGTGCCAGCAGACCAGCGGACAGCTACGAGCAGTACTTC.

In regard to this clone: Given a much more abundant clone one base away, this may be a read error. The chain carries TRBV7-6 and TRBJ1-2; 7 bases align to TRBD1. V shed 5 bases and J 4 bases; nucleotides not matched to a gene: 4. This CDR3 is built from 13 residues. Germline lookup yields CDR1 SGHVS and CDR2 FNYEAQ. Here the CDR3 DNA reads TGTGCCAGCAGCCCGGGACAGACCTATGGCTACACCTTC. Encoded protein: CASSPGQTYGYTF.

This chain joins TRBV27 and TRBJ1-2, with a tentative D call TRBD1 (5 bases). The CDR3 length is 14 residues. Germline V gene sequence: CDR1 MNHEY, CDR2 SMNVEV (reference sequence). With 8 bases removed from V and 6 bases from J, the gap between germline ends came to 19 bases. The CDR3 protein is CASGLVGAGDGYTF. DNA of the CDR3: TGTGCCAGCGGCCTGGTCGGGGCTGGGGATGGCTACACCTTC.

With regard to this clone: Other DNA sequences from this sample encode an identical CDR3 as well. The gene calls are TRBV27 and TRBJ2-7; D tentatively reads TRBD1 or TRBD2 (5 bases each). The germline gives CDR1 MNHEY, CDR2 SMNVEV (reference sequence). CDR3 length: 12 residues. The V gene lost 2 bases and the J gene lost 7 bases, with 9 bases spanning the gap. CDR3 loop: CASSLGGPEQYF. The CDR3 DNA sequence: TGTGCCAGCAGTTTAGGGGGACCAGAGCAGTACTTC.

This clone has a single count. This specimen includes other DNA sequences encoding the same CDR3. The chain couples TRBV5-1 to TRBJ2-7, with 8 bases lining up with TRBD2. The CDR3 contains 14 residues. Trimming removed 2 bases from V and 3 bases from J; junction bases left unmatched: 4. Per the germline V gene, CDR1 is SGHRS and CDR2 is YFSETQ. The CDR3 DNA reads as TGCGCCAGCAGCTTAACCGGGACTAGCTACGAGCAGTACTTC. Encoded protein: CASSLTGTSYEQYF.

The CDR3 DNA follows: TGCGCCAGCAGCCAAGATCCCTCGGGGGGGCGGGGGATCCGTGAGCAGTACTTC. This encodes CASSQDPSGGRGIREQYF. This chain links TRBV4-3 with TRBJ2-7; 8 bases match TRBD2. After removal of 0 bases from V and 7 bases from J, the junction contained 17 bases not matched to a gene. This CDR3 region has 18 residues. CDR1 and CDR2 from the germline V gene are LGHNA and YSLEER.

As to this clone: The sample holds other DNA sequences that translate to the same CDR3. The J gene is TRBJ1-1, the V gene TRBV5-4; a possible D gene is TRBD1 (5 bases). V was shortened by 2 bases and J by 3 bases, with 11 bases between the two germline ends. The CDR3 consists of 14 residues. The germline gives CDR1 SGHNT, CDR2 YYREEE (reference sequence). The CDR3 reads CASSFLGGDTEAFF. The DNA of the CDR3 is TGTGCCAGCAGCTTTCTCGGGGGGGACACTGAAGCTTTCTTT. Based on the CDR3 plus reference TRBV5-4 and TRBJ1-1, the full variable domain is ETGVTQSPTHLIKTRGQQVTLRCSSQSGHNTVSWYQQALGQGPQFIFQYYREEENGRGNFPPRFSGLQFPNYSSELNVNALELDDSALYLCASSFLGGDTEAFFGQGTRLTVV.

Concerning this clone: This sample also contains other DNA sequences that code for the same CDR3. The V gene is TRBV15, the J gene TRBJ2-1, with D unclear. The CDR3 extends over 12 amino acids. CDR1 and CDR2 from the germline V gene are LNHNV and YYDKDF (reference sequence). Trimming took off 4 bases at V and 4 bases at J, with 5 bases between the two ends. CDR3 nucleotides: TGTGCCACCAGCACCCGTTACAATGAGCAGTTCTTC. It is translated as CATSTRYNEQFF. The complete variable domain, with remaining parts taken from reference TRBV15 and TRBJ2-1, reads DAMVIQNPRYQVTQFGKPVTLSCSQTLNHNVMYWYQQKSSQAPKLLFHYYDKDFNNEADTPDNFQSRRPNTSFCFLDIRSPGLGDTAMYLCATSTRYNEQFFGPGTRLTVL.

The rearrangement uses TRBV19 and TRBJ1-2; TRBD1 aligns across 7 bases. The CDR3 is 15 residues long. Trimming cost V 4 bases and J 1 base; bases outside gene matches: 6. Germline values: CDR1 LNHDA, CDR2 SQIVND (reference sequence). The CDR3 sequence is CASSTSTGFNYGYTF. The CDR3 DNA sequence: TGTGCCAGTAGTACCTCGACAGGGTTTAACTATGGCTACACCTTC.

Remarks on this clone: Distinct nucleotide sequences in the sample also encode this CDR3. CDR3 amino acids: CASSFRGTGELFF. CDR3 DNA: TGTGCCAGCAGTTTCCGAGGCACCGGGGAGCTGTTTTTT. V usage is TRBV27 and J usage is TRBJ2-2; unclear D gene. Germline CDR1 reads MNHEY; CDR2 reads SMNVEV (reference sequence). The CDR3 is 13 amino acids. Trimming cost V 3 bases and J 4 bases, with 6 bases left between them.

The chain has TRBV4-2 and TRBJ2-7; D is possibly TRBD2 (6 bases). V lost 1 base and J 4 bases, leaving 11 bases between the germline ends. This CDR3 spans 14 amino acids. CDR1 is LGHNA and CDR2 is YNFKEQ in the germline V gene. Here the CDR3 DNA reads TGTGCCAGCAGCCAAGTTCCGGGAGTGTACGAGCAGTACTTC. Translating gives CASSQVPGVYEQYF.